These 27 T cell receptor beta chains share one sample of origin, sequenced in a study of control samples from healthy donors and cancer patients. TCRdb's table, derived via immunoSEQ multiplex PCR, lists solely in-frame clones and lacks some. The data contain 170,000 or so clones, approximately 92% of them singletons. What was sequenced was blood. The receptor set was obtained from a man in his late teens or twenties in good health.

This chain connects TRBV6-5 to TRBJ2-2; the D gene is possibly TRBD1 (6 bases). The germline V gene encodes CDR1 MNHEY and CDR2 SVGAGI. CDR3 size: 13 residues. V shed 7 bases and J shed 5 bases, with 11 bases lying between them. The CDR3 spells CASKGTSTGELFF. CDR3 DNA sequence: TGTGCCAGCAAGGGGACATCTACCGGGGAGCTGTTTTTT.

J is TRBJ1-1 and V is TRBV11-2, with 9 bases fitting TRBD1. Per the germline V gene, CDR1 is SGHAT and CDR2 is FQNNGV. The CDR3 loop spans 15 amino acids. The V gene end was trimmed by 1 base and the J gene end by 4 bases; junction bases not matched to a gene: 4. CDR3 protein: CASSLATGGGTEAFF. For the CDR3, the DNA is TGTGCCAGCAGCTTAGCGACAGGGGGGGGCACTGAAGCTTTCTTT.

V usage is TRBV5-5 and J usage is TRBJ1-5; 9 bases map to TRBD1. The germline V gene has CDR1 SGHKS and CDR2 YYEKEE (reference sequence). The CDR3 totals 18 residues. V lost 2 bases and J lost 5; bases outside the gene matches: 14. CDR3 nucleotides: TGTGCCAGCAGCTTTTTCTTGGGACAGGGCCTTTGGGATCAGCCCCAGCATTTT. It specifies CASSFFLGQGLWDQPQHF.

The J gene is TRBJ2-3, the V gene TRBV5-5, with 9 bases matching TRBD2. V shed 4 bases and J 6 bases; nucleotides not matched to a gene: 9. The CDR3 contains 15 residues. Germline lookup yields CDR1 SGHKS and CDR2 YYEKEE (reference sequence). The CDR3 protein is CASSNPGLAPDTQYF. CDR3 nucleotides: TGTGCCAGCAGCAATCCGGGACTAGCACCTGATACGCAGTATTTT.

The chain combines TRBV30 with TRBJ2-1; D assignment may be TRBD1 or TRBD2 (5 bases each). The V gene lost 5 bases and the J gene lost 2 bases, with 7 bases spanning the gap. The CDR3 consists of 12 residues. Per germline, CDR1 GTSNPN and CDR2 SVGIG (reference sequence). CDR3 coding DNA: TGTGCCTGGTCGGGACCCTACAATGAGCAGTTCTTC. Amino acids: CAWSGPYNEQFF.

This chain connects TRBV12-3 or TRBV12-4 to TRBJ1-2; the D gene is possibly TRBD1 (5 bases). The CDR3 consists of 13 residues. The germline V and J ends were trimmed by 3 bases and 7 bases, with 12 bases remaining between them. The CDR3 DNA reads TGTGCCAGCAGTTTGAGGGGCGTGGGTGGCTACACCTTC. Its protein product is CASSLRGVGGYTF.

This clone was picked up a small number of times. This chain joins TRBV11-2 and TRBJ2-1; D possibly corresponds to TRBD2 (6 bases). The CDR3 contains 16 residues. Trimming took off 1 base at V and 2 bases at J, with 12 bases between the two ends. Germline V gene lookup returns CDR1 SGHAT and CDR2 FQNNGV. CDR3 region: CASSLGVGGAYNEQFF. In nucleotides, the CDR3 is TGTGCCAGCAGCTTAGGAGTGGGGGGAGCCTACAATGAGCAGTTCTTC.

This chain joins TRBV10-3 and TRBJ2-3; the D gene could be TRBD1 or TRBD2 (5 bases each). This CDR3 spans 13 amino acids. CDR1 is ENHRY and CDR2 is SYGVKD in the germline V gene. V lost 7 bases to trimming and J lost 6 bases, with 14 bases between them. Here the CDR3 reads CAITRDLGDTQYF. CDR3 nucleotide sequence: TGTGCCATCACGAGGGACCTGGGCGATACGCAGTATTTT.

This sequence joins TRBV30 and TRBJ2-7; D is unclear. The length of the CDR3 is 12 residues. Between the trimmed V and J ends, which lost 4 bases and 4 bases, there was a span of 11 bases. The germline V gene has CDR1 GTSNPN and CDR2 SVGIG (reference sequence). Here the CDR3 reads CAWTKVSYEQYF. The CDR3 nucleotides are TGTGCCTGGACCAAGGTTTCGTACGAGCAGTACTTC.

V is TRBV3-1 (or the pseudogene TRBV3-2) and J is TRBJ2-7; 8 nucleotides line up with TRBD1. With 0 bases clipped from V and 0 bases from J, the junction kept 4 bases outside the gene matches. There are 16 residues in the CDR3. Germline-derived CDR1 and CDR2 are LGHDT and YNNKEL (reference sequence). As DNA, the CDR3 is TGTGCCAGCAGCCAAGATCGGACAGGGAGCTCCTACGAGCAGTACTTC. This gives the protein CASSQDRTGSSYEQYF.

The V call is TRBV10-1, the J call TRBJ2-3; D may be TRBD1 (5 bases). This CDR3 comprises 18 residues. The germline V gene encodes CDR1 WNHNN and CDR2 SYGVQD (reference sequence). Trimming took off 3 bases at V and 6 bases at J, with 25 bases between the two ends. In DNA, the CDR3 is TGCGCCAGCAGTGATGGACAAGGAGCATCTAAACGCTCGGATACGCAGTATTTT. Its protein product is CASSDGQGASKRSDTQYF.

The J gene is TRBJ2-5, the V gene TRBV5-1, with 10 bases aligning to TRBD1. Germline trimming cut 0 bases from V and 6 bases from J; bases unmatched to any gene: 5. Germline assignment: CDR1 SGHRS and CDR2 YFSETQ. The CDR3 totals 15 residues. CDR3 sequence reads: CASSLVGQGIKTQYF. CDR3 nucleotides: TGCGCCAGCAGCTTGGTGGGACAGGGGATAAAGACCCAGTACTTC. The full variable domain, with the rest looked up from reference TRBV5-1 and TRBJ2-5, is KAGVTQTPRYLIKTRGQQVTLSCSPISGHRSVSWYQQTPGQGLQFLFEYFSETQRNKGNFPGRFSGRQFSNSRSEMNVSTLELGDSALYLCASSLVGQGIKTQYFGPGTRLLVL.

The chain is built from TRBV25-1 and TRBJ1-2, with TRBD1 identical over 9 bases. CDR3 length: 13 amino acids. With V trimmed by 4 bases and J by 8 bases, 5 bases remained unmatched. Germline V gene sequence: CDR1 MGHDK, CDR2 SYGVNS. CDR3 in amino acids: CASSGDRVAGYTF. CDR3 nucleotides: TGTGCCAGCAGTGGGGACAGGGTGGCGGGCTACACCTTC.

This chain uses TRBV7-9 with TRBJ2-7; D might be TRBD1 (6 bases). The CDR3 has 13 amino acids. The germline gives CDR1 SEHNR, CDR2 FQNEAQ (reference sequence). The germline V and J ends were trimmed by 1 base and 9 bases, with 13 bases remaining between them. The CDR3 coding sequence is TGTGCCAGCAGCTTAGACAGGGATGAGGTGCAGTACTTC. Protein: CASSLDRDEVQYF.

The V gene is TRBV10-3, the J gene TRBJ1-1; the match to TRBD1 covers 9 bases. This CDR3 is built from 14 residues. Germline V lookup: CDR1 ENHRY, CDR2 SYGVKD. After removal of 5 bases from V and 4 bases from J, the junction contained 5 bases not matched to a gene. The CDR3 sequence is CAISRDRDVTEAFF. In nucleotides, the CDR3 is TGTGCCATCAGTAGGGACAGGGACGTCACTGAAGCTTTCTTT.

The rearrangement links TRBV5-4 to TRBJ1-2; D not resolved. The CDR3 length is 15 residues. The V and J ends lost 0 bases and 4 bases respectively, with 13 bases between them. CDR1 SGHNT and CDR2 YYREEE come from the germline V gene (reference sequence). CDR3 sequence (DNA): TGTGCCAGCAGCTTGGGGGTAGGAGCCACCTATGGCTACACCTTC. Translating gives CASSLGVGATYGYTF.

The rearrangement uses TRBV6-5 and TRBJ2-1; unclear D gene. From germline, CDR1 is MNHEY and CDR2 SVGAGI. V was trimmed by 4 bases and J by 0 bases, leaving 13 bases between them. The CDR3 loop spans 16 amino acids. CDR3 in amino acids: CASSFNGQSSYNEQFF. CDR3 coding DNA: TGTGCCAGCAGTTTCAATGGGCAGAGCTCCTACAATGAGCAGTTCTTC.

The chain joins TRBV21-1 to TRBJ1-2. TRBV21-1 is a pseudogene segment. The CDR3 has 16 residues. CDR3 nucleotide sequence: TGTGCCAGCAGCTCGAGAATCCGGGGGCCCAACTATGGCTACACCTTC. Its translation: CASSSRIRGPNYGYTF.

V gene TRBV27 combines with J gene TRBJ2-1, with D possibly TRBD1 on 5 matching bases. Germline V lookup: CDR1 MNHEY, CDR2 SMNVEV (reference sequence). V dropped 0 bases and J dropped 7 bases, with 10 bases sitting between them. The CDR3 runs 14 residues. The CDR3 loop reads CASSLSSRVNEQFF. In nucleotides, the CDR3 is TGTGCCAGCAGTTTATCGAGCAGGGTAAATGAGCAGTTCTTC.

A word on this clone: The junction shows a germline mismatch at one end, possibly a read error. CDR3 residues: CASTEGATDTQYF. CDR3 bases: TGCGCCAGCACTGAGGGGGCCACAGATACGCAGTATTTT. The chain recombines TRBV10-2 with TRBJ2-3, with 7 bases aligning to TRBD1. This CDR3 spans 13 amino acids. Per the germline V gene, CDR1 is WSHSY and CDR2 is SAAADI.

The chain carries TRBV24-1 and TRBJ1-2; the D is unclear. This CDR3 contains 12 residues. Trimming pared 4 bases from V and 2 bases from J, leaving 4 bases between. CDR1 is KGHDR and CDR2 is SFDVKD in the germline V gene. The CDR3 here is CATSEQNYGYTF. In DNA, the CDR3 is TGTGCCACCAGTGAGCAAAACTATGGCTACACCTTC.

The chain has TRBV6-6 and TRBJ2-3; D call uncertain. Trimming removed 2 bases from V and 3 bases from J, with 12 bases in between. Germline V gene data show CDR1 as MNHNY and CDR2 as SVGAGI (reference sequence). CDR3 length equals 15 residues. The CDR3 sequence: CASSYRVGTTDTQYF. CDR3 sequence (DNA): TGTGCCAGCAGTTACCGTGTGGGAACGACAGATACGCAGTATTTT.

This chain joins TRBV7-2 and TRBJ1-2, with D perhaps TRBD1 (5 bases). Per the germline V gene, CDR1 is SGHTA and CDR2 is FQGNSA. This CDR3 has 14 residues. V was clipped by 0 bases and J by 4 bases, with 9 bases between them. The CDR3 loop reads CASSLAPGIYGYTF. The CDR3 DNA reads TGTGCCAGCAGCTTAGCGCCAGGGATCTATGGCTACACCTTC.

The chain couples TRBV4-1 to TRBJ2-7; D is possibly TRBD1 (6 bases). V lost 0 bases to trimming and J lost 4 bases, with 16 bases between them. The CDR3 length is 16 residues. Germline assignment: CDR1 MGHRA and CDR2 YSYEKL. CDR3 region: CASSQDRAGDEYEQYF. The CDR3, as DNA: TGCGCCAGCAGCCAAGATCGGGCAGGGGATGAATACGAGCAGTACTTC.

Note on this clone: This CDR3 is also generated by other DNA sequences in the sample. The chain recombines TRBV6-5 with TRBJ2-1, with 7 nucleotides matching TRBD1. V lost 4 bases and J lost 3; bases outside the gene matches: 6. CDR1 and CDR2 from the germline V gene are MNHEY and SVGAGI. The CDR3 spans 15 residues. The CDR3 is CASSSDRVFYNEQFF. For the CDR3, the DNA is TGTGCCAGCAGTTCTGACAGGGTTTTCTACAATGAGCAGTTCTTC.

CDR3 protein: CASSPLTGEETQYF. CDR3 DNA: TGTGCCAGCTCACCCTTGACAGGGGAAGAGACCCAGTACTTC. This sequence joins TRBV18 and TRBJ2-5; TRBD1 matches 8 bases. The CDR3 sequence is 14 residues long. The V and J ends lost 3 bases and 3 bases, in that order; junction bases with no gene match: 3. The germline gives CDR1 KGHSH, CDR2 LQKENI.

This chain uses TRBV5-1 with TRBJ1-2; D unresolved. The V end was cut by 0 bases, the J end by 2 bases, with 8 bases between. Germline CDR1 reads SGHRS; CDR2 reads YFSETQ. CDR3 size: 14 residues. The CDR3 nucleotides read TGCGCCAGCAGCTTGGGTGTCAGGAACTATGGCTACACCTTC. Protein product: CASSLGVRNYGYTF.